This entry describes one TCR beta chain. With 4 bases removed from V and 5 bases from J, the gap between germline ends came to 22 bases. Germline CDR1 is SGDLS and CDR2 is YYNGEE. The CDR3 runs 17 residues. These data come from a study of PD-1 blockade in mismatch repair-deficient tumors. Produced via immunoSEQ multiplex PCR; TCRdb's table is partial and in-frame only. The data show approximately 38,000 clones, approximately 84% seen once. The TCR-sequenced patients were a few responders to pembrolizumab. The sequence was collected from an adult with mismatch repair-deficient cancer. The sequencing here drew on peripheral blood, taken approximately 80 weeks after starting pembrolizumab. The rearrangement links TRBV9 to TRBJ2-1; D might be TRBD2 (5 bases). CDR3 sequence reads: CASSLGGMPTPDNEQFF. CDR3 sequence (DNA): TGTGCCAGCAGCCTCGGAGGCATGCCGACCCCGGACAATGAGCAGTTCTTC. The whole variable domain, remainder taken from reference TRBV9 and TRBJ2-1, is DSGVTQTPKHLITATGQRVTLRCSPRSGDLSVYWYQQSLDQGLQFLIQYYNGEERAKGNILERFSAQQFPDLHSELNLSSLELGDSALYFCASSLGGMPTPDNEQFFGPGTRLTVL.